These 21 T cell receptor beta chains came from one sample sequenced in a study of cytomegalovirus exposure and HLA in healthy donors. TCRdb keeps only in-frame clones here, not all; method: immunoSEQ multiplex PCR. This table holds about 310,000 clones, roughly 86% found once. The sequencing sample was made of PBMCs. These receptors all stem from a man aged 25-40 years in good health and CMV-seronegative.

DNA of the CDR3: TGCGCCAGCAGCCATACTACAGGGGCGACAGATACGCAGTATTTT. Translating it yields CASSHTTGATDTQYF. V usage is TRBV5-1 and J usage is TRBJ2-3, with TRBD1 matching 7 bases. This CDR3 has 15 amino acids. Trimming took 4 bases from V and 3 from J; bases not matched to a gene: 8. The germline V gene has CDR1 SGHRS and CDR2 YFSETQ.

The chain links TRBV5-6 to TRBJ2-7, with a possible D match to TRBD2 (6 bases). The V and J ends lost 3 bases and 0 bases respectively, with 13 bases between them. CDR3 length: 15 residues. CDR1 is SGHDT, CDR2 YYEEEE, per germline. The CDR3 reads CASSSWGEGSYEQYF. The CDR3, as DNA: TGTGCCAGCAGCTCCTGGGGGGAAGGCTCCTACGAGCAGTACTTC.

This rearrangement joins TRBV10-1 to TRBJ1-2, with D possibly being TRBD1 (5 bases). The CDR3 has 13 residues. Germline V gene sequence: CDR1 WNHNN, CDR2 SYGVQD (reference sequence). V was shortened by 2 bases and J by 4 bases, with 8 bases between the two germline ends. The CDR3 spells CASSERQGYGYTF. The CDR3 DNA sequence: TGCGCCAGCAGTGAGCGTCAGGGCTATGGCTACACCTTC.

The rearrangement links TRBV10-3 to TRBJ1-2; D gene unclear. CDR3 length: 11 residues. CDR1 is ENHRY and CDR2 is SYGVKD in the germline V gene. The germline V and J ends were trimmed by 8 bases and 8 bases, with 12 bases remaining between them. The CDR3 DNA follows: TGTGCCATCGGCCCAGGCTCCGGCTACACCTTC. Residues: CAIGPGSGYTF.

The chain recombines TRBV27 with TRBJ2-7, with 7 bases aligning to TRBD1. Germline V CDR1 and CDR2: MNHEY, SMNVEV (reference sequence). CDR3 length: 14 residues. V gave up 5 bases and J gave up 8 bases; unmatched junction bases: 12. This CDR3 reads CASSAWTGPSKQYF. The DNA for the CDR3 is TGTGCCAGCAGTGCGTGGACAGGACCCTCCAAGCAGTACTTC.

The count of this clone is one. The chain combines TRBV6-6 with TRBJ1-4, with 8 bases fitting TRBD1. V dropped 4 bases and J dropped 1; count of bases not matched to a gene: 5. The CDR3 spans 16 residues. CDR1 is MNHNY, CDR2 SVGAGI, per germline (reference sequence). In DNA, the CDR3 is TGTGCCAGCAGTTTTGGACAGGGTGGAACTAATGAAAAACTGTTTTTT. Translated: CASSFGQGGTNEKLFF.

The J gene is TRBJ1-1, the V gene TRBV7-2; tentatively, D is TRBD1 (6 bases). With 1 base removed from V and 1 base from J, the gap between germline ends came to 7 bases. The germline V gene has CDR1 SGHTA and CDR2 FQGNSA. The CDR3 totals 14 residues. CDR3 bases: TGTGCCAGCAGCTTAGGGGGGCGGAACACTGAAGCTTTCTTT. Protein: CASSLGGRNTEAFF.

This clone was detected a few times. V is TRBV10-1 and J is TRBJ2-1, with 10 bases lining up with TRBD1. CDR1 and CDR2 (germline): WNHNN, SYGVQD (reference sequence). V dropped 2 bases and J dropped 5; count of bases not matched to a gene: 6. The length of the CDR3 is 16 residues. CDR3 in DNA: TGCGCCAGCAGTGAGAGGACAGGGGGTCCCCACAATGAGCAGTTCTTC. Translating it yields CASSERTGGPHNEQFF.

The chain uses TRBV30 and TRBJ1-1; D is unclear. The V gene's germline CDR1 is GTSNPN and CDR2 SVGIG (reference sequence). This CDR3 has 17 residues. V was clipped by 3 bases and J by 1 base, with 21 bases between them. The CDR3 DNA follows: TGTGCCTGGAGCCCTCGCCGGGTTGCAGTCAAGAACACTGAAGCTTTCTTT. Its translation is CAWSPRRVAVKNTEAFF. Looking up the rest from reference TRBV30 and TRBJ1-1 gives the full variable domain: SQTIHQWPATLVQPVGSPLSLECTVEGTSNPNLYWYRQAAGRGLQLLFYSVGIGQISSEVPQNLSASRPQDRQFILSSKKLLLSDSGFYLCAWSPRRVAVKNTEAFFGQGTRLTVV.

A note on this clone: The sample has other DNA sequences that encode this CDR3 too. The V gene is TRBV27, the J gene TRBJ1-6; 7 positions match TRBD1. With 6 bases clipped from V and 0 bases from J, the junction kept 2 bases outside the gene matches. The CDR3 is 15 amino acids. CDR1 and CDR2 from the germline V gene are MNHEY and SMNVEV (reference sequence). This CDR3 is CASRTGSSYNSPLHF. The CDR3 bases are TGTGCCAGCAGGACAGGGAGCTCCTATAATTCACCCCTCCACTTT.

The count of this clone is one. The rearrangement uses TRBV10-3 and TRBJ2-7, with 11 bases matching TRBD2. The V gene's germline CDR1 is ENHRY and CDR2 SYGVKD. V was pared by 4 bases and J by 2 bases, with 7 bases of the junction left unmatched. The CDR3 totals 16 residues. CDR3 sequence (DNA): TGTGCCATCAGTGGGCTAGATAGCGGGGGGGCCTACGAGCAGTACTTC. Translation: CAISGLDSGGAYEQYF.

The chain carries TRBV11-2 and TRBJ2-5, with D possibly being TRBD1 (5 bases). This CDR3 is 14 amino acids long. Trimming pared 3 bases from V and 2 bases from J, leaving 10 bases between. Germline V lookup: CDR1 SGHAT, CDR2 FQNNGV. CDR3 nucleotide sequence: TGTGCCAGCAGCTTGTGGACAACGCAAGAGACCCAGTACTTC. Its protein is CASSLWTTQETQYF.

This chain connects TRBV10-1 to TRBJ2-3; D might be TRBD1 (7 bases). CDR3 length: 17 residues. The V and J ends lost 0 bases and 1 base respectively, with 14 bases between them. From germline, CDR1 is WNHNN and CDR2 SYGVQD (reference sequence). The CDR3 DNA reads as TGCGCCAGCAGTGAGTCGAGACAGGGAGGTGGCACAGATACGCAGTATTTT. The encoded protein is CASSESRQGGGTDTQYF.

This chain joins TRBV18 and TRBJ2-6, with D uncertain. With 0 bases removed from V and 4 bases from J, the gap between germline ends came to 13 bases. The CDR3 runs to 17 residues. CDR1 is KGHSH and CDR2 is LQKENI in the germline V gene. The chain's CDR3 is CASSPPAASAGANVLTF. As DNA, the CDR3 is TGTGCCAGCTCACCACCGGCAGCTTCAGCGGGGGCCAACGTCCTGACTTTC.

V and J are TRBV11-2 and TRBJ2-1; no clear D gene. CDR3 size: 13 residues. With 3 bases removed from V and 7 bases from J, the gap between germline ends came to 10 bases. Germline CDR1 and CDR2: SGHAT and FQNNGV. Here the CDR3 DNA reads TGTGCCAGCAGCTTCAGTTCTCATAATGAGCAGTTCTTC. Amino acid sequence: CASSFSSHNEQFF.

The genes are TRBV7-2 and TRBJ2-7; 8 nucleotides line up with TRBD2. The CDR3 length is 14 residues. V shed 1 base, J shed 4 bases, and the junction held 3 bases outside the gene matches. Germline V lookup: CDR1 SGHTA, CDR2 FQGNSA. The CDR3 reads CASSLERGPYEQYF. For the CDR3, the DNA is TGTGCCAGCAGCTTAGAGCGGGGGCCGTACGAGCAGTACTTC.

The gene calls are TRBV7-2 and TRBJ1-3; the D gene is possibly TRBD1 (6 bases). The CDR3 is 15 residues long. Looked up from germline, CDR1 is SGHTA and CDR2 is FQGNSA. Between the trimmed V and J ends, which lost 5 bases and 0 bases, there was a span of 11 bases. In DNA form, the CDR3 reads TGTGCCAGCAGCCCACAGGGCTTCTCTGGAAACACCATATATTTT. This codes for CASSPQGFSGNTIYF.

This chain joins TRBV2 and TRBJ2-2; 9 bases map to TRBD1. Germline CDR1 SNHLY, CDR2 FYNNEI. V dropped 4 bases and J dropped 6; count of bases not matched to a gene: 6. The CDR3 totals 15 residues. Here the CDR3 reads CASSGTGVFAGELFF. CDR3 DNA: TGTGCCAGCAGTGGGACAGGGGTTTTTGCCGGGGAGCTGTTTTTT.

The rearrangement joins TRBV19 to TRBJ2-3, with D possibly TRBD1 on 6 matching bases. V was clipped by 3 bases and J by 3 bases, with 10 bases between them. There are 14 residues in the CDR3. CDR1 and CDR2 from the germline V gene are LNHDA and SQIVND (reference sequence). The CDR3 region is CASSIEDRTDTQYF. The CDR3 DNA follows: TGTGCCAGTAGTATCGAGGACAGAACAGATACGCAGTATTTT.

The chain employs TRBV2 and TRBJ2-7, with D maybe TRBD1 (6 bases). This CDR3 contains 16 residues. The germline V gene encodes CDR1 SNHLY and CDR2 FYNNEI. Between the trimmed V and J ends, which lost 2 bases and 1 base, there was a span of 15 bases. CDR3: CASSEFRTVTSYEQYF. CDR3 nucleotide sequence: TGTGCCAGCAGTGAATTTCGGACAGTGACATCCTACGAGCAGTACTTC.

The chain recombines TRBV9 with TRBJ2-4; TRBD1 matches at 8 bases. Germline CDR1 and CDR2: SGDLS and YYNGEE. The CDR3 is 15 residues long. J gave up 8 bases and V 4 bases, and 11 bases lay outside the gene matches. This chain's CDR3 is CASSPKDRGNYIQYF. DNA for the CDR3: TGTGCCAGCAGCCCTAAAGACAGGGGAAACTACATTCAGTACTTC.